Listed below are T cell receptor beta chains from one sample, sequenced in a study of T cell repertoires in cytomegalovirus infection. One entry per CDR3 protein, called by TCRdb with MiXCR from the reads. This table holds roughly 230,000 distinct CDR3 sequences, roughly 22% found once. Sequencing was carried out using CD8+ T cells from PBMCs. The receptors derive from a human donor in good health (CMV status not recorded). Some clones in this sample may be carry-over from other donors' samples. Both conserved end residues are part of each CDR3. Each record gives: J gene, D gene, V gene, CDR3 length, clone size, CDR3 DNA, CDR3 protein. A D gene is named only where the DNA matches it firmly. Size values are once, few and many counts, or a class for expanded clones, and some rows have none.

>TRBJ2-1|TRBD2|TRBV2|13|.
TGTGCCAGCATTGGGACTAGCGACAATGAGCAGTTCTTC
CASIGTSDNEQFF
>TRBJ2-1|.|TRBV20-1|15|.
TGCAGTGCTAGAGATCTCGAGGGACCGTACAATGAGCAGTTCTTC
CSARDLEGPYNEQFF
>TRBJ1-5|.|TRBV12-3/TRBV12-4|13|many
TGTGCCAGCATGAGTTATAGCAATCAGCCCCAGCATTTT
CASMSYSNQPQHF
>TRBJ2-1|.|TRBV14|15|.
TGTGCCAGCAGCCGGAGGGCGAACTCCTACAATGAGCAGTTCTTC
CASSRRANSYNEQFF
>TRBJ2-1|TRBD1|TRBV2|14|.
TGTGCCAGCCTGGGACAGGGCTCCTACAATGAGCAGTTCTTC
CASLGQGSYNEQFF
>TRBJ1-1|.|TRBV6-7|15|.
TGTGCCAGCAGCCGCCCGGTAGGGGTGAACACTGAAGCTTTCTTT
CASSRPVGVNTEAFF
>TRBJ1-5|.|TRBV27|14|few
TGTGCCAGCAGTTTGGGCGGGGTAGGGCAGCCCCAGCATTTT
CASSLGGVGQPQHF
>TRBJ1-5|.|TRBV2|15|.
TGTGCCAGCAGTGAAGGACAGTATAGCAATCAGCCCCAGCATTTT
CASSEGQYSNQPQHF
>TRBJ2-5|.|TRBV7-8|15|many
TGTGCCAGCACCCCCGGTCTCGCGGCACAAGAGACCCAGTACTTC
CASTPGLAAQETQYF
>TRBJ2-1|TRBD1|TRBV5-4|15|few
TGTGCCAGCAGCCCACAGGGGCCCTTCTACAATGAGCAGTTCTTC
CASSPQGPFYNEQFF
>TRBJ1-5|.|TRBV15|13|.
TGTGCCACCTGCGTGTCTCTCAATCAGCCCCAGCATTTT
CATCVSLNQPQHF
>TRBJ1-1|.|TRBV2|14|.
TGTGCCAGCAGTGAGGGGGCAGGGGCCACTGAAGCTTTCTTT
CASSEGAGATEAFF
>TRBJ2-7|.|TRBV12-3/TRBV12-4|13|.
TGTGCCAGCAGTTCGGACAACTCCTACGAGCAGTACTTC
CASSSDNSYEQYF
>TRBJ2-7|.|TRBV20-1|13|.
TGCAGTGCTTCGGACAGAAACTCCTACGAGCAGTACTTC
CSASDRNSYEQYF
>TRBJ2-1|.|TRBV6-6|16|many
TGTGCCAGCAGTTACTCGACTTTTGGGGCATATAATGAGCAGTTCTTC
CASSYSTFGAYNEQFF
>TRBJ2-6|.|TRBV7-2|15|many
TGTGCCAGCAGCTTAGTCCCCTCTGGGGCCAACGTCCTGACTTTC
CASSLVPSGANVLTF
>TRBJ2-7|TRBD1|TRBV20-1|13|.
TGCAGTGCGCGCACGGGACAGACCCACGAGCAGTACTTC
CSARTGQTHEQYF
>TRBJ2-5|.|TRBV15|15|.
TGTGCCACCAGCAGAGATTTGGGGCAGGGGGAGACCCAGTACTTC
CATSRDLGQGETQYF
>TRBJ1-1|TRBD1|TRBV7-2|15|many
TGTGCCAGCAGCCCAGGGGGTGGTTTTGACACTGAAGCTTTCTTT
CASSPGGGFDTEAFF
>TRBJ2-6|TRBD1|TRBV27|18|once
TGTGCCAGCAGTTCGCCCGGGACAGGATTCTCTGGGGCCAACGTCCTGACTTTC
CASSSPGTGFSGANVLTF
>TRBJ2-3|TRBD2|TRBV28|16|few
TGTGCCAGCAGTTCTATTGGACGGGGGGACTCCGATACGCAGTATTTT
CASSSIGRGDSDTQYF
>TRBJ1-4|.|TRBV2|16|few
TGTGCCAGCAGTGAATCGCGGGCTGGCCCCGGTGAAAAACTGTTTTTT
CASSESRAGPGEKLFF
>TRBJ2-7|TRBD1|TRBV4-1|17|few
TGCGCCAGCAGCCAAACCCCGAGGGACAGGGTTTGGTACGAGCAGTACTTC
CASSQTPRDRVWYEQYF
>TRBJ1-1|.|TRBV4-1|15|.
TGTGCCAGCAGCCATAAAGAGAGCTTGAACACTGAAGCTTTCTTT
CASSHKESLNTEAFF
>TRBJ2-3|.|TRBV28|13|.
TGTGCCAGCAGTTTATTGCGAGCAGATACGCAGTATTTT
CASSLLRADTQYF
>TRBJ2-7|TRBD1|TRBV11-2|15|few
TGTGCCAGCAGCCCTTTGGTACAGGGGTTTTACGAGCAGTACTTC
CASSPLVQGFYEQYF
>TRBJ2-2|TRBD1|TRBV11-3|16|many
TGTGCCAGCAGCTTCTCAGGGGGCGCGTTAACCGGGGAGCTGTTTTTT
CASSFSGGALTGELFF
>TRBJ2-7|TRBD1|TRBV6-5|15|once
TGTGCCAGCAGTCAGACCGGGACAGCAACCTACGAGCAGTACTTC
CASSQTGTATYEQYF
>TRBJ1-1|TRBD1|TRBV7-3|18|many
TGTGCCAGCAGCTTAATGACAGGGAGGGTGCTTAGGGGCACTGAAGCTTTCTTT
CASSLMTGRVLRGTEAFF
>TRBJ1-1|TRBD1|TRBV5-1|16|few
TGCGCCAGCAGCTTCTCGGCCTCCGGACAGGACACTGAAGCTTTCTTT
CASSFSASGQDTEAFF
>TRBJ1-2|TRBD1|TRBV7-2|17|many
TGTGCCAGCAGCTTAGTCGAGAATGGGGACAGGGACTATGGCTACACCTTC
CASSLVENGDRDYGYTF
>TRBJ2-1|TRBD2|TRBV6-5|17|once
TGTGCCAGCAGTTACGAATTTCGACTAGCGGGGGACGTTGAGCAGTTCTTC
CASSYEFRLAGDVEQFF
>TRBJ2-3|.|TRBV9|15|few
TGTGCCAGCAGCGTGTACGGGGGTCAGGCAGATACGCAGTATTTT
CASSVYGGQADTQYF
>TRBJ2-3|TRBD2|TRBV7-2|11|.
TGTGCCAGCAGACTCGGGACTAGGAATCATTTT
CASRLGTRNHF
>TRBJ1-4|.|TRBV5-6|15|few
TGTGCCAGCAGCGCGGTGGGGATAACTAATGAAAAACTGTTTTTT
CASSAVGITNEKLFF
>TRBJ2-1|.|TRBV29-1|16|few
TGCAGCGTGGGACAATCGGTCAGACAAATGGACAATGAGCAGTTCTTC
CSVGQSVRQMDNEQFF
>TRBJ1-2|TRBD1|TRBV7-8|14|many
TGTGCCAGCAGCGCCCCCAGGGGGCAGGGTGGCTACACCTTC
CASSAPRGQGGYTF
>TRBJ2-4|.|TRBV29-1|15|few
TGCAGCGTTGAAGCCCACGGGGGAGGCAAAAACATTCAGTACTTC
CSVEAHGGGKNIQYF
>TRBJ1-6|.|TRBV25-1|14|few
TGTGCCAGCAGTGAATCCTGGGTTAATTCACCCCTCCACTTT
CASSESWVNSPLHF
>TRBJ1-1|TRBD1|TRBV7-2|16|many
TGTGCCAGCAGCTTCTTCGGGACAGGGACGAACACTGAAGCTTTCTTT
CASSFFGTGTNTEAFF
>TRBJ1-2|.|TRBV29-1|13|.
TGCAGCGTTAGGGGATCCCTTAACTATGGCTACACCTTC
CSVRGSLNYGYTF